Shown below are 14 T cell receptor beta chains from a single sample sequenced in a study of blood T cell repertoires in COVID-19. Sequenced by immunoSEQ multiplex PCR; TCRdb stores in-frame clones only, minus some. The data contain 150,000 to 200,000 clones, more than 75% of them singletons. Sequenced input: peripheral blood. These receptors all stem from a man aged 18 to 30 with active or convalescent COVID-19.

The chain has TRBV20-1 and TRBJ1-2, with 7 bases that match TRBD1. The germline gives CDR1 DFQATT, CDR2 SNEGSKA (reference sequence). The CDR3 is made up of 11 amino acids. The CDR3 nucleotides read TGCAGAGTACAAAACAGGGGTGGCTACACCTTC. Encoded protein: CRVQNRGGYTF.

This clone showed up just a few times. The CDR3 spells CASSPTGQGSYEQYF. For the CDR3, the DNA is TGTGCCAGCTCACCCACGGGACAGGGGTCCTACGAGCAGTACTTC. The rearrangement joins TRBV18 to TRBJ2-7; 10 bases are shared with TRBD1. Germline trimming cut 3 bases from V and 1 base from J; bases unmatched to any gene: 3. The CDR3 extends over 15 amino acids. Looked up from germline, CDR1 is KGHSH and CDR2 is LQKENI.

The gene calls are TRBV4-1 and TRBJ1-5; 8 bases line up with TRBD1. The V gene's germline CDR1 is MGHRA and CDR2 YSYEKL. V shed 4 bases and J 7 bases; nucleotides not matched to a gene: 6. The CDR3 spans 14 residues. As DNA, the CDR3 is TGCGCCAGCAGCCGGACAGGGAAAGGGCAGCCCCAGCATTTT. Its translation: CASSRTGKGQPQHF.

The genes are TRBV10-3 and TRBJ2-1; 7 bases agree with TRBD1. Germline CDR1 reads ENHRY; CDR2 reads SYGVKD. J gave up 3 bases and V 9 bases, and 2 bases lay outside the gene matches. The CDR3 totals 12 residues. CDR3 sequence: CAIGQDYNEQFF. Here the CDR3 DNA reads TGTGCCATAGGACAGGACTACAATGAGCAGTTCTTC.

Concerning this clone itself: Its ends do not fully match the called genes, so a read error is possible. CDR3 bases: TGTGCCAGCAGTATCGGGACACCGCAAAACTATGGCTTCACCTTC. Translating it yields CASSIGTPQNYGFTF. The chain is built from TRBV5-6 and TRBJ1-2; tentatively, D is TRBD1 (6 bases). The length of the CDR3 is 15 residues. Per the germline V gene, CDR1 is SGHDT and CDR2 is YYEEEE.

The chain couples TRBV7-9 to TRBJ2-5; D gene ambiguous. Trimming took 2 bases from V and 7 from J, leaving 11 bases between them. Germline V gene sequence: CDR1 SEHNR, CDR2 FQNEAQ (reference sequence). CDR3 length: 13 residues. CDR3 bases: TGTGCCAGCAGCTTACTCGTAACTGGGACCCAGTACTTC. As protein: CASSLLVTGTQYF.

The chain has TRBV24-1 and TRBJ2-5; 12 positions match TRBD2. The V segment lost 6 bases and the J segment 2 bases; nucleotides outside the gene matches: 6. This CDR3 region has 16 residues. The germline V gene has CDR1 KGHDR and CDR2 SFDVKD. Here the CDR3 reads CATSMTLAGGQETQYF. The CDR3 DNA is TGTGCCACCAGTATGACACTAGCGGGGGGTCAAGAGACCCAGTACTTC.

This rearrangement joins TRBV4-1 to TRBJ2-7, with TRBD1 matching 7 bases. Looked up from germline, CDR1 is MGHRA and CDR2 is YSYEKL. Unmatched junction bases numbered 9, after V lost 4 bases and J lost 3 bases. The CDR3 is 15 amino acids. CDR3 loop: CASSRGQDLFYEQYV. Written as DNA, the CDR3 is TGCGCCAGCAGCCGCGGACAGGACCTTTTCTACGAGCAGTACGTC.

The V and J genes are TRBV9 and TRBJ2-3, with TRBD2 identical over 9 bases. Per germline, CDR1 SGDLS and CDR2 YYNGEE. Trimming took 3 bases from V and 6 from J; bases not matched to a gene: 8. This CDR3 is built from 15 residues. The CDR3 protein is CASSAQAGGGDTQYF. DNA for the CDR3: TGTGCCAGCAGCGCCCAAGCGGGGGGCGGCGATACGCAGTATTTT.

This chain links TRBV7-2 with TRBJ1-1, with a possible D match to TRBD1 (5 bases). The germline V gene encodes CDR1 SGHTA and CDR2 FQGNSA. Trimming left V 5 bases short and J 1 base short, with 11 bases between. The CDR3 spans 14 residues. This CDR3 reads CASSRGWANTEAFF. CDR3 DNA: TGTGCCAGCAGCCGGGGGTGGGCGAACACTGAAGCTTTCTTT.

A few counts support this clone. The J gene is TRBJ1-6, the V gene TRBV11-2, with D possibly being TRBD1 (5 bases). V lost 0 bases and J 10 bases, leaving 19 bases between the germline ends. CDR3 size: 17 residues. CDR1 SGHAT and CDR2 FQNNGV come from the germline V gene. The CDR3, as DNA: TGTGCCAGCAGCTTAGATGTGGTGCAGGGAATTGGGTCACCCCTCCACTTT. Its translation is CASSLDVVQGIGSPLHF.

The genes are TRBV19 and TRBJ1-2; D may be TRBD1 (5 bases). The V gene's germline CDR1 is LNHDA and CDR2 SQIVND (reference sequence). The CDR3 contains 13 residues. V lost 3 bases to trimming and J lost 6 bases, with 11 bases between them. The DNA for the CDR3 is TGTGCCAGTAGTATGGGTCAGGGTAATGGCTACACCTTC. This sequence encodes CASSMGQGNGYTF.

The chain has TRBV11-3 and TRBJ2-7, with D hard to call. Trimming cost V 1 base and J 6 bases, with 13 bases left between them. This CDR3 is built from 14 residues. Germline V gene lookup returns CDR1 SGHNT and CDR2 YENEEA. CDR3 loop: CASSLVGQASEQYF. CDR3 in DNA: TGTGCCAGCAGCTTAGTTGGTCAGGCCTCCGAGCAGTACTTC.

V and J are TRBV16 and TRBJ1-1; D remains unclear. The germline V gene has CDR1 KGHSY and CDR2 FQNENV. The CDR3 runs to 13 residues. Trimming shortened V by 3 bases and J by 6 bases, and 11 bases separated the two germline ends. This chain's CDR3 is CASSHPNQAEAFF. The DNA of the CDR3 is TGTGCCAGCAGCCACCCCAATCAGGCTGAAGCTTTCTTT.